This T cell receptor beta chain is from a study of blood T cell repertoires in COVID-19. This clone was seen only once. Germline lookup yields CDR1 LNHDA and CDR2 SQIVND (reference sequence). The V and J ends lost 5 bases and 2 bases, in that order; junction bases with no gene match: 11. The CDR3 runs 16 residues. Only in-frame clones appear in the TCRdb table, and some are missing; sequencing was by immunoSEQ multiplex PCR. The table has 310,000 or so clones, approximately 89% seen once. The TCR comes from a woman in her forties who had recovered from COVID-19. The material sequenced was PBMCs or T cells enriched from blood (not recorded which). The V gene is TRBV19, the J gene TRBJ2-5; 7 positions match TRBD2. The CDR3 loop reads CASSPFGGGTQETQYF. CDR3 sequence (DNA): TGTGCCAGTAGTCCCTTTGGGGGGGGAACACAAGAGACCCAGTACTTC.